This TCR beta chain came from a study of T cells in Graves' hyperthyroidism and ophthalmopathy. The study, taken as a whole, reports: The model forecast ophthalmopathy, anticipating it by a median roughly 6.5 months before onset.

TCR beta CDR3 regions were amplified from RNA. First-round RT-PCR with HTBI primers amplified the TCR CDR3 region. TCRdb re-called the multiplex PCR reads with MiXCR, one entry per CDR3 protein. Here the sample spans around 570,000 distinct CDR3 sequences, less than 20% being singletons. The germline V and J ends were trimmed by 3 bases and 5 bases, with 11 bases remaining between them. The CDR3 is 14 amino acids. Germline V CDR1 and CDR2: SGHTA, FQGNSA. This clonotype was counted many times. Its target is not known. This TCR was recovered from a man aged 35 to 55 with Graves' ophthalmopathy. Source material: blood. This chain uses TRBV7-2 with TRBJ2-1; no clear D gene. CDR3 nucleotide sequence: TGTGCCAGCAGCTTCGAACCACCACACAATGAGCAGTTCTTC. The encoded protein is CASSFEPPHNEQFF.